In this sample, the clone carrying this T cell receptor (beta chain) is medium-sized. Its specificity is unknown. These data are taken from a study of cytomegalovirus exposure and HLA in healthy donors. About the study: An earlier analysis identified 120 million or so unique TCR beta sequences in 150 million to 200 million T cells.

Vbeta (60) and Jbeta (13) primers were used in the PCR. This table comes from immunoSEQ multiplex PCR, and its TCRdb copy is limited to in-frame clones, with some not included. The repertoire holds tens of thousands of clones, 55% to 75% seen once, with 9.5% to 15% in the top ten. Overall study results and limits: Most TCR beta V segments were productive about 87% or about 30% of the time in an earlier analysis. Equally common other TCR beta chains were less clonally expanded than HLA-associated ones, a later analysis found.

The CDR3 spans 15 residues. With V trimmed by 4 bases and J by 7 bases, 13 bases remained unmatched. Germline assignment: CDR1 SGHRS and CDR2 YFSETQ. This chain connects TRBV5-1 to TRBJ1-1, with 7 bases lining up with TRBD1. This receptor was taken from a man between 60 and 75 years old in good health and CMV-seropositive. The sequenced sample consisted of PBMCs. CDR3 sequence (DNA): TGCGCCAGCAGCCCTACCGGGACAGAGGCTCTTGAAGCTTTCTTT. Translated, it gives CASSPTGTEALEAFF.